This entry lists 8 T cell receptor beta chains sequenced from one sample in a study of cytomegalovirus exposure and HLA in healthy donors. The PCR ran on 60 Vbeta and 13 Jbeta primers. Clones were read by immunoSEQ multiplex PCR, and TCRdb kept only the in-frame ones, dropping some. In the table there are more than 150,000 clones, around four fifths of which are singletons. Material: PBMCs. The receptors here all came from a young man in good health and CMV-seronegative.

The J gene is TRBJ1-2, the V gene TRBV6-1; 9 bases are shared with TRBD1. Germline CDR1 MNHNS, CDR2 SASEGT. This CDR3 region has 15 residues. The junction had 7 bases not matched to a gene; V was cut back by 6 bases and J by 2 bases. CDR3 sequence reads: CASRKGQGKNYGYTF. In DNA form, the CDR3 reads TGTGCCAGCAGAAAAGGACAGGGGAAGAACTATGGCTACACCTTC.

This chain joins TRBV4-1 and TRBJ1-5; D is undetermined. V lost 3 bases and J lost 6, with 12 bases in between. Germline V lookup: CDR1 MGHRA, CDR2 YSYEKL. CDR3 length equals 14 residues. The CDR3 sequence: CASSQTSTGQPQHF. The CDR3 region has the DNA TGCGCCAGCAGCCAGACCTCCACGGGTCAGCCCCAGCATTTT.

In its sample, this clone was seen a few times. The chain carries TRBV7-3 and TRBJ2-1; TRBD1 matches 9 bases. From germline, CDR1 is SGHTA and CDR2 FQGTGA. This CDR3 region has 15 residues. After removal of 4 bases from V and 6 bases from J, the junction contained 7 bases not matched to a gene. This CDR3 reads CASSSPGQGSNEQFF. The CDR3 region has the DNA TGTGCCAGCAGCTCACCGGGACAGGGCTCCAATGAGCAGTTCTTC.

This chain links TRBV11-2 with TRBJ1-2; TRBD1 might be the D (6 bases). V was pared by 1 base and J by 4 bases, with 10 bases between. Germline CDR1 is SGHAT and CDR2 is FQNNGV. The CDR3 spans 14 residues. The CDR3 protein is CASSLAGVGYGYTF. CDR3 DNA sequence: TGTGCCAGCAGCTTAGCAGGGGTAGGCTATGGCTACACCTTC. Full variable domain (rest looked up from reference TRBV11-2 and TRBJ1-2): EAGVAQSPRYKIIEKRQSVAFWCNPISGHATLYWYQQILGQGPKLLIQFQNNGVVDDSQLPKDRFSAERLKGVDSTLKIQPAKLEDSAVYLCASSLAGVGYGYTFGSGTRLTVV.

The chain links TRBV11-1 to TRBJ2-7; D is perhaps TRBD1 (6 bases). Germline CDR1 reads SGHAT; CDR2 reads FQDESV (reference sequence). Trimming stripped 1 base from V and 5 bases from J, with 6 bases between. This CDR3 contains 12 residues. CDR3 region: CASSLDRDEQYF. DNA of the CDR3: TGTGCCAGCAGCTTAGACAGGGACGAGCAGTACTTC.

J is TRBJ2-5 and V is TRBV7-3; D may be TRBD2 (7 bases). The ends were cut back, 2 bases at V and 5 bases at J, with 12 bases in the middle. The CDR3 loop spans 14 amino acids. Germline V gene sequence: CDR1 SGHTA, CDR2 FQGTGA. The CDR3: CASSLGGGVETQYF. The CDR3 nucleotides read TGTGCCAGCAGCTTAGGCGGGGGCGTCGAGACCCAGTACTTC.

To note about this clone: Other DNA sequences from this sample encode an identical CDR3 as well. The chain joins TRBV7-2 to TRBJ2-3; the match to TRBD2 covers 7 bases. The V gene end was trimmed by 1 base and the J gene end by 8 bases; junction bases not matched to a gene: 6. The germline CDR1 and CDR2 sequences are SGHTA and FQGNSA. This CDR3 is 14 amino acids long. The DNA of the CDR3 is TGTGCCAGCAGCTTAGGGGGAGGGGCGGGTACGCAGTATTTT. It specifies CASSLGGGAGTQYF.

This CDR3 reads CASSVEASSAGVLLSTDTQYF. Written as DNA, the CDR3 is TGTGCCAGCAGCGTAGAGGCAAGTTCCGCGGGAGTTCTTCTTAGCACAGATACGCAGTATTTT. The V gene is TRBV9, the J gene TRBJ2-3; 7 bases map to TRBD2. From germline, CDR1 is SGDLS and CDR2 YYNGEE. The CDR3 runs 21 residues. V was clipped by 0 bases and J by 0 bases; unmatched bases: 19.